This T cell receptor beta chain appears in the sequencing data of a study of blood T cell repertoires in COVID-19. Study at large: Acute and convalescent COVID-19 specimens originated in the United States, Italy and Spain. Sample material is recorded as cDNA or gDNA derived from T cells, B-cell-depleted T cells, or PBMCs.

This CDR3 contains 15 residues. V was pared by 5 bases and J by 6 bases, with 6 bases of the junction left unmatched. Germline values: CDR1 MNHEY, CDR2 SVGEGT. The authors' processing: The authors estimated nucleated cell counts from reference gene primer amplification. Only in-frame clones appear in the TCRdb table, and some are missing; sequencing was by immunoSEQ multiplex PCR. V, J and clone size were drawn from that table, and D and trimming were deduced from the DNA. The data show more than 65,000 clones, over 80% seen once. This rearrangement joins TRBV6-2 or TRBV6-3 to TRBJ1-4; TRBD1 matches at 10 bases. This TCR was sampled from a woman aged 80 or over with acute or convalescent COVID-19. The sequencing sample was made of peripheral blood. The CDR3 nucleotides read TGTGCCAGCAGTCCCCTCGGGACAGGGGATGAAAAACTGTTTTTT. This gives the protein CASSPLGTGDEKLFF.